This entry describes one T cell receptor beta chain. This entry belongs to a study of blood T cell repertoires in COVID-19. Method: immunoSEQ multiplex PCR; TCRdb's copy keeps in-frame clones and lacks some. The sample shows 200,000 to 300,000 clones, 81% of them seen only once. Seattle patient enrollment occurred during active infection, with longitudinal follow-up thereafter. The sequence was collected from an elderly woman with COVID-19, enrolled during active disease. The sample consisted of peripheral blood.

The CDR3 sequence is CAIRATGGTYEQYF. The CDR3 bases are TGTGCCATCAGGGCAACAGGGGGAACCTACGAGCAGTACTTC. The rearrangement links TRBV10-3 to TRBJ2-7; 8 bases agree with TRBD1. CDR3 length equals 14 residues. The germline CDR1 and CDR2 sequences are ENHRY and SYGVKD. Trimming at V came to 6 bases and at J to 2 bases, leaving 6 bases not matched to a gene.